Listed here are 8 T cell receptor beta chains from one sample, sequenced in a study of beta chain features in type 1 diabetes. The study's findings and limits: Shortening of TCRB CDR3s, moderate but significant, appeared in all four CD4+ subsets of Type 1 diabetes patients.

Isolated RNA was reverse transcribed in full, so expressed TCRB transcripts were sequenced. Assay: immunoSEQ multiplex PCR; the TCRdb copy retains only in-frame clones and omits some. The table lists just under 150,000 clones, 10% to 15% of them singletons. For these TCRs, the target antigens are not known. The sequenced sample consisted of central memory CD4+ T cells from blood. The receptors originated from a young man with type 1 diabetes.

A single count supports this clone. This sequence joins TRBV1 and TRBJ1-5; no DNA check was done on the table's D call, TRBD1. TRBV1 is assigned pseudogene status. The CDR3 totals 17 residues. The CDR3 sequence is CTSSQYRDSWGNQPQHF. The DNA of the CDR3 is TGCACCAGCAGCCAATACCGGGACAGTTGGGGCAATCAGCCCCAGCATTTT.

About this clone itself: Other DNA sequences from this sample encode an identical CDR3 as well. The rearrangement links TRBV18 to TRBJ2-5, with D tentatively TRBD1 or TRBD2 (5 bases each). Deletions cut 3 bases from V and 5 bases from J, with 10 bases between. In germline, CDR1 is KGHSH, CDR2 LQKENI. CDR3 size: 13 residues. This CDR3 reads CASSPTGRETQYF. The CDR3 DNA follows: TGTGCCAGCTCACCTACGGGACGGGAGACCCAGTACTTC.

A few counts support this clone. The rearrangement uses TRBV7-8 and TRBJ1-4, with TRBD1 as a possible D gene (5 bases). CDR3 length: 17 amino acids. Trimming removed 3 bases at V and 5 bases at J, with 19 bases between. Germline V CDR1 and CDR2: SGHVS, FQNEAQ. The CDR3 is CASSLARTSMRNEKLFF. CDR3 nucleotide sequence: TGTGCCAGCAGCTTGGCCAGGACATCAATGAGAAATGAAAAACTGTTTTTT.

This clone has more than one count but fewer than ten. Here the CDR3 DNA reads TGTGCCAGCTCACTAGATCAGAGTGGCTACACCTTC. Its translation: CASSLDQSGYTF. The gene calls are TRBV18 and TRBJ1-2; D is unclear. This CDR3 region has 12 residues. Germline values: CDR1 KGHSH, CDR2 LQKENI. V dropped 4 bases and J dropped 7 bases, with 10 bases sitting between them.

The chain employs TRBV2 and TRBJ1-2; possibly TRBD1 for D (6 bases). Trimming removed 2 bases at V and 0 bases at J, with 7 bases between. CDR1 and CDR2 from the germline V gene are SNHLY and FYNNEI. The CDR3 is 14 amino acids. The CDR3 region has the DNA TGTGCCAGCAGTGAACAGGGGTCTAACTATGGCTACACCTTC. Residues: CASSEQGSNYGYTF. The full variable domain, with the rest looked up from reference TRBV2 and TRBJ1-2, is EPEVTQTPSHQVTQMGQEVILRCVPISNHLYFYWYRQILGQKVEFLVSFYNNEISEKSEIFDDQFSVERPDGSNFTLKIRSTKLEDSAMYFCASSEQGSNYGYTFGSGTRLTVV.

This clone was counted a few times. The V and J genes are TRBV30 and TRBJ1-2; D is undetermined. CDR1 is GTSNPN, CDR2 SVGIG, per germline (reference sequence). The CDR3 extends over 12 amino acids. V was pared by 0 bases and J by 7 bases, with 9 bases between. CDR3 coding DNA: TGTGCCTGGAGTGTGCGGGAGAGTGGCTACACCTTC. This codes for CAWSVRESGYTF. The full variable domain, in which reference TRBV30 and TRBJ1-2 provide the parts outside the CDR3, is SQTIHQWPATLVQPVGSPLSLECTVEGTSNPNLYWYRQAAGRGLQLLFYSVGIGQISSEVPQNLSASRPQDRQFILSSKKLLLSDSGFYLCAWSVRESGYTFGSGTRLTVV.

The chain couples TRBV29-1 to TRBJ2-7; D is possibly TRBD1 (6 bases). Trimming left V 7 bases short and J 1 base short, with 11 bases between. This CDR3 is 12 amino acids long. The germline CDR1 and CDR2 sequences are SQVTM and ANQGSEA. The CDR3 spells CSARQASYEQYF. CDR3 in DNA: TGCAGCGCTCGACAGGCATCCTACGAGCAGTACTTC.

This chain uses TRBV7-8 with TRBJ1-6; 9 nucleotides align to TRBD1. Germline V lookup: CDR1 SGHVS, CDR2 FQNEAQ. The ends lost 2 bases at V and 3 bases at J; junction bases unmatched: 8. This CDR3 contains 18 residues. For the CDR3, the DNA is TGTGCCAGCAGCTTACCCCGGGACAGGGCCTTCTATAATTCACCCCTCCACTTT. This codes for CASSLPRDRAFYNSPLHF.